This T cell receptor beta chain is drawn from a study of radiotherapy plus CTLA-4 blockade in lung cancer. Study-wide results and caveats: Radiotherapy with ipilimumab was followed by blood expansion of tumor-derived clones. Early shifts in blood T cell clones, with interferon-beta, reportedly predicted response best.

Assay used: immunoSEQ multiplex PCR; TCRdb lists only in-frame clones, some missing. The top ten hold about 3.3% of the sample, which has some 46,000 clones, 82% seen once. In regard to this clone: The antigen is not known.

Chemo-refractory metastatic non-small-cell lung cancer patients received focal radiation with ipilimumab CTLA-4 blockade. The germline gives CDR1 SGHRS, CDR2 YFSETQ. Trimming removed 4 bases from V and 3 bases from J; junction bases left unmatched: 9. The CDR3 totals 16 residues. Specimen: peripheral blood, collected from a patient treated with radiotherapy plus ipilimumab. The sequence was collected from a human donor with non-small cell lung cancer who had stable disease on radiotherapy plus ipilimumab. The chain employs TRBV5-1 and TRBJ2-5; 10 bases line up with TRBD2. CDR3 loop: CASSLQAGGPEETQYF. CDR3 DNA: TGCGCCAGCAGCCTTCAAGCGGGAGGGCCTGAAGAGACCCAGTACTTC.